This T cell receptor beta chain was recorded in a study of shared T cell receptors in the human thymus. Clones were sequenced by immunoSEQ multiplex PCR, and TCRdb holds only the in-frame ones, with some missing. The repertoire has about 500,000 clones, 75% to 80% of them found once; the top ten carry more than 0.01%. The CDR3 contains 14 residues. V lost 2 bases to trimming and J lost 1 base, with 8 bases between them. Germline lookup yields CDR1 MNHEY and CDR2 SVGAGI. This same sample was also taken into another study, of human thymus T cells. That study adds: Healthy Finnish infants undergoing corrective surgery for congenital heart defects were the donors. From resections taken during corrective heart surgery, the thymus tissue was obtained. Related research described strongly overlapping thymic repertoires in unrelated people.

The source material was thymocytes. The chain employs TRBV6-5 and TRBJ1-1, with D unclear. This sequence originates from a boy in the first two years of life with a congenital heart defect. The DNA of the CDR3 is TGTGCCAGCAGTTACACACCTAGGAACACTGAAGCTTTCTTT. Translating gives CASSYTPRNTEAFF.